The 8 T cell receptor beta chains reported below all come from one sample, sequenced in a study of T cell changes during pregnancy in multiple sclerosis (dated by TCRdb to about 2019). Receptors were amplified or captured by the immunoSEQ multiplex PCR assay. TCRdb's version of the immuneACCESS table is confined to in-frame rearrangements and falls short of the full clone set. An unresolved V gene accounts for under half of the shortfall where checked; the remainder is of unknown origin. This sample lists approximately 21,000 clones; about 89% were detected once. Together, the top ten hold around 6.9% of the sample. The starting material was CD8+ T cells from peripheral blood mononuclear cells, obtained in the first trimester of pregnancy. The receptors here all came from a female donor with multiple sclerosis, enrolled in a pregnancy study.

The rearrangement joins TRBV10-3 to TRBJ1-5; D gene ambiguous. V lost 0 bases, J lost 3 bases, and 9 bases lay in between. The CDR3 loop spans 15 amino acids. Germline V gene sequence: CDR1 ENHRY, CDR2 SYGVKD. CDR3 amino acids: CAISESREINQPQHF. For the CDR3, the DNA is TGTGCCATCAGTGAGTCTCGGGAGATCAATCAGCCCCAGCATTTT.

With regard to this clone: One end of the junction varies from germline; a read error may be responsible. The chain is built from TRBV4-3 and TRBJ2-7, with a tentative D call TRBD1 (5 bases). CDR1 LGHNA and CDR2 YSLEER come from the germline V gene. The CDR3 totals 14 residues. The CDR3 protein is CASSQDLTAFKVDF. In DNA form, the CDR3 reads TGCGCCAGCAGCCAAGACTTGACAGCTTTTAAAGTGGACTTC.

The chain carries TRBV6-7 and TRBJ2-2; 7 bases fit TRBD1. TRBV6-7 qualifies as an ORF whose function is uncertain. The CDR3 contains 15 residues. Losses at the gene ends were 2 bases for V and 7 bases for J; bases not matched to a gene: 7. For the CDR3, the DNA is TGTGCCAGCAGTTACACAGGGGAAGGTGTCGGGGAGCTGTTTTTT. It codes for CASSYTGEGVGELFF.

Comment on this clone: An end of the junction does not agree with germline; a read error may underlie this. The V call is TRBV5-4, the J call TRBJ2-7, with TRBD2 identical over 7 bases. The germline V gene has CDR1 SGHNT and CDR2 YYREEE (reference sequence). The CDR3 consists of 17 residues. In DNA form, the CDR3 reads TGTGCCAGCAGCCTGGAGGGGAGGCGGGACTATTCCTCCGAGCAGTACTTC. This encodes CASSLEGRRDYSSEQYF.

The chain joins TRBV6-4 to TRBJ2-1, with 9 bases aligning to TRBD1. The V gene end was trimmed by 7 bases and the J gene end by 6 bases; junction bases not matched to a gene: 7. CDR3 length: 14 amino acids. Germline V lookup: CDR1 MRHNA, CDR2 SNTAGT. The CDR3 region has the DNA TGTGCCAGCAAGGACAGGGGAGAGGGCAATGAGCAGTTCTTC. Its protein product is CASKDRGEGNEQFF.

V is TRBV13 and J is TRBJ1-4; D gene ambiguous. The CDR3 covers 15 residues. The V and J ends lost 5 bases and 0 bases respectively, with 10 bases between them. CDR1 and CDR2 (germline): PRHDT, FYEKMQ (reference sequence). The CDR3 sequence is CASSLGPATNEKLFF. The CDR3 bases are TGTGCCAGCAGCCTGGGCCCTGCAACTAATGAAAAACTGTTTTTT.

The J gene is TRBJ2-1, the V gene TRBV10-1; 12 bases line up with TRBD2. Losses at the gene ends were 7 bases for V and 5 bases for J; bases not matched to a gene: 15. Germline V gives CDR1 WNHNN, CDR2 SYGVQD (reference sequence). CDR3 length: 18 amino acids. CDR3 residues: CASTYGTSGFQGDNEQFF. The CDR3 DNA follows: TGCGCCAGCACCTACGGGACTAGCGGGTTCCAAGGGGACAATGAGCAGTTCTTC.

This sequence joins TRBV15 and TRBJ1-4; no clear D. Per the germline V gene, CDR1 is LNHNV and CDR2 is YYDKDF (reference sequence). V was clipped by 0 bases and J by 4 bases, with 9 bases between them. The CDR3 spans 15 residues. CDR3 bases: TGTGCCACCAGCAGAGATAGAACAGTTAATGAAAAACTGTTTTTT. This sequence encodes CATSRDRTVNEKLFF.